This entry lists 8 T cell receptor beta chains sequenced from one sample in a study of identical twins. TCRdb used MiXCR to reprocess the 5' RACE reads, holding one entry per CDR3 protein. Of approximately 680,000 distinct CDR3 sequences listed, 7.1% are singletons. These data were also filed under a second study, of yellow fever vaccine responses in identical twins.

Sequences were obtained from PBMCs. The receptors here all came from a woman aged 18 to 35 in good health.

In its sample, this clonotype was seen many times. The CDR3 sequence: CASSESGGPSYEQYF. The CDR3 coding sequence is TGCGCCAGCAGTGAGTCAGGGGGGCCCTCCTACGAGCAGTACTTC. V gene TRBV10-1 combines with J gene TRBJ2-7; perhaps D is TRBD1 or TRBD2 (6 bases each). The CDR3 spans 15 residues. The V gene's germline CDR1 is WNHNN and CDR2 SYGVQD (reference sequence). V lost 0 bases to trimming and J lost 0 bases, with 9 bases between them.

This clonotype was detected ten times or more. The chain combines TRBV7-2 with TRBJ2-1; D is undetermined. Germline loops: CDR1 SGHTA, CDR2 FQGNSA. This CDR3 is built from 12 residues. Trimming took 5 bases from V and 10 from J, leaving 12 bases between them. CDR3 DNA sequence: TGTGCCAGCAGCCTATCCCGGTTGGAGCAGTTCTTC. Amino acids: CASSLSRLEQFF. Full variable domain (rest looked up from reference TRBV7-2 and TRBJ2-1): GAGVSQSPSNKVTEKGKDVELRCDPISGHTALYWYRQSLGQGLEFLIYFQGNSAPDKSGLPSDRFSAERTGGSVSTLTIQRTQQEDSAVYLCASSLSRLEQFFGPGTRLTVL.

Many counts were recorded for this clonotype. The genes are TRBV10-3 and TRBJ2-7, with 8 bases identical to TRBD1. Germline lookup yields CDR1 ENHRY and CDR2 SYGVKD. V gave up 10 bases and J gave up 3 bases; unmatched junction bases: 11. This CDR3 is built from 14 residues. CDR3 loop: CATLAGTGGYEQYF. CDR3 DNA sequence: TGTGCCACACTTGCCGGGACAGGAGGCTACGAGCAGTACTTC.

This chain links TRBV5-5 with TRBJ2-7; 9 bases align to TRBD1. The V gene's germline CDR1 is SGHKS and CDR2 YYEKEE (reference sequence). The V and J ends lost 0 bases and 1 base, in that order; junction bases with no gene match: 2. The CDR3 consists of 15 residues. The DNA for the CDR3 is TGTGCCAGCAGCTTGGACAGGGGGCATTCCTACGAGCAGTACGTC. This translates into CASSLDRGHSYEQYV.

At least ten counts were recorded for this clonotype. This chain uses TRBV3-1 with TRBJ2-1, with unresolved D. Germline lookup yields CDR1 LGHDT and CDR2 YNNKEL (reference sequence). This CDR3 has 12 amino acids. Trimming removed 1 base at V and 9 bases at J, with 7 bases between. The chain's CDR3 is CASSQVFGEQFF. The CDR3 coding sequence is TGTGCCAGCAGCCAAGTATTTGGTGAGCAGTTCTTC.

The sample holds a few counts of this clonotype. The chain is built from TRBV12-3 or TRBV12-4 and TRBJ2-1; D might be TRBD2 (5 bases). Trimming pared 6 bases from V and 10 bases from J, leaving 13 bases between. This CDR3 has 12 residues. The CDR3 region is CASSQKWEEQFF. In DNA, the CDR3 is TGTGCCAGCAGCCAGAAATGGGAGGAGCAGTTCTTC.

The V gene is TRBV9, the J gene TRBJ2-2; tentative D call: TRBD1 (6 bases). The CDR3 has 15 amino acids. V was clipped by 4 bases and J by 0 bases, with 10 bases between them. The V gene's germline CDR1 is SGDLS and CDR2 YYNGEE. CDR3 DNA sequence: TGTGCCAGCAGCCCGACAGGCGCGAACACCGGGGAGCTGTTTTTT. It specifies CASSPTGANTGELFF.

At least ten counts were recorded for this clonotype. The rearrangement links TRBV18 to TRBJ2-1; D unclear. V was trimmed by 2 bases and J by 0 bases, leaving 17 bases between them. Germline V gene sequence: CDR1 KGHSH, CDR2 LQKENI. This CDR3 contains 18 residues. In DNA, the CDR3 is TGTGCCAGCTCACCATGGCAGGTCAAGGACGTCTCCTACAATGAGCAGTTCTTC. Translation gives CASSPWQVKDVSYNEQFF.